This T cell receptor beta chain is drawn from a study of blood T cell repertoires in COVID-19. Looking at the study overall: The United States, Italy and Spain supplied acute and convalescent COVID-19 samples.

In the authors' methods: Estimation of nucleated cell counts relied on the amplification of reference gene primers. Sequencing was performed with immunoSEQ multiplex PCR; in TCRdb, only in-frame clones are kept and a portion is missing. V and J calls and clone size are those listed in that table; D and trimming were worked out from the DNA. The data hold roughly 360,000 clones, with approximately 89% observed a single time. The V gene lost 6 bases and the J gene lost 3 bases, with 7 bases spanning the gap. The CDR3 contains 11 residues. Germline-derived CDR1 and CDR2 are SQVTM and ANQGSEA. Symptom resolution, clearance, or two negative PCRs marked donors in Cohort 3 as recovered.

The V call is TRBV29-1, the J call TRBJ2-3, with D uncertain. Input material: PBMCs or T cells enriched from blood (not recorded which). This sequence was found in a man under 40 who had recovered from COVID-19. The CDR3 nucleotides are TGCAGCGTACAGACAACAGATACGCAGTATTTT. This gives the protein CSVQTTDTQYF.